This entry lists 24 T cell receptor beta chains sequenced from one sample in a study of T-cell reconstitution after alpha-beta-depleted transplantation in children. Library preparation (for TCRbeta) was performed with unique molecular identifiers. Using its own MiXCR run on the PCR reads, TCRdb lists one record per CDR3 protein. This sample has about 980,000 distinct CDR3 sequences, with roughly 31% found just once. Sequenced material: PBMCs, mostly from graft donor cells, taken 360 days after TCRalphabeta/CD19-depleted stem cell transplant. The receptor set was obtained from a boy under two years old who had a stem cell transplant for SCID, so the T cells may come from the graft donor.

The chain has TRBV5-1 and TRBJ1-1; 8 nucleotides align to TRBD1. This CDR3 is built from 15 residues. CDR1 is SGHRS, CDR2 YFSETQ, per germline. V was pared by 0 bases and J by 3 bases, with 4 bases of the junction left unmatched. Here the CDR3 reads CASSLVTGGDTEAFF. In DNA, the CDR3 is TGCGCCAGCAGCTTGGTAACAGGGGGAGACACTGAAGCTTTCTTT.

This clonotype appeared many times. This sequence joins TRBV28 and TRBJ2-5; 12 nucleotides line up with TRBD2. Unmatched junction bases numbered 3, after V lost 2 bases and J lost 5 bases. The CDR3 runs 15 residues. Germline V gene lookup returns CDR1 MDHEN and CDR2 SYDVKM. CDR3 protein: CASSLPTSGGETQYF. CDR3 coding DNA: TGTGCCAGCAGTTTACCGACTAGCGGGGGTGAGACCCAGTACTTC.

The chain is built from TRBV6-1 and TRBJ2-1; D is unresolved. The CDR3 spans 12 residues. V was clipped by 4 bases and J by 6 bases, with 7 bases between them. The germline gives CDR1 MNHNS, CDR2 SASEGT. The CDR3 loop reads CASSGHSNEQFF. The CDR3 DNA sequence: TGTGCCAGCAGTGGCCATAGCAATGAGCAGTTCTTC.

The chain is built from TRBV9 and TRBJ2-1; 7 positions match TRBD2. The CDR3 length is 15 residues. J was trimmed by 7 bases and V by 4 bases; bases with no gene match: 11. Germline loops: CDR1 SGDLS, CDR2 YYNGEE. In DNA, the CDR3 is TGTGCCAGCAGCCCCCAATGGGACTACCCAAATGAGCAGTTCTTC. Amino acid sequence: CASSPQWDYPNEQFF.

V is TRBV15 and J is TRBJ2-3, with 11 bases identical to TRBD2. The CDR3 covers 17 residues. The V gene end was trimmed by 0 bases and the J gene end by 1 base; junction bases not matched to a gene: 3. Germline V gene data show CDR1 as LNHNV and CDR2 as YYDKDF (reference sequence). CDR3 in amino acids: CATSRELAGAGTDTQYF. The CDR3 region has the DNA TGTGCCACCAGCAGAGAACTAGCGGGGGCTGGCACAGATACGCAGTATTTT.

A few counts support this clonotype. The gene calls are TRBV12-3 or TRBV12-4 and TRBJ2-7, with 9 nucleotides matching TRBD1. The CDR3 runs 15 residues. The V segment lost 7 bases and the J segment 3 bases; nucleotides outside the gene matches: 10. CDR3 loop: CASISPDRGYYEQYF. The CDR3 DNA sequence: TGTGCCAGCATTTCCCCCGACAGGGGGTACTACGAGCAGTACTTC.

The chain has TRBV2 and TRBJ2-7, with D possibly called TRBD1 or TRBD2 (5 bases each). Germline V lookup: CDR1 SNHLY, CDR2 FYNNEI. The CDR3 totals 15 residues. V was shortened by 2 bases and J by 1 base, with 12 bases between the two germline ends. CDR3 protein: CASSETGKGSYEQYF. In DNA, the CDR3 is TGTGCCAGCAGTGAAACGGGGAAGGGGTCCTACGAGCAGTACTTC.

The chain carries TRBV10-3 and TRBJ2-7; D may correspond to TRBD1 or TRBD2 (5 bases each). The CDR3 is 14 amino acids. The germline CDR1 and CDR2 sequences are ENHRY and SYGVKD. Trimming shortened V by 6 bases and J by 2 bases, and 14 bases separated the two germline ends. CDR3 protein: CAISPGRKAYEQYF. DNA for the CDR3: TGTGCCATCAGCCCGGGACGGAAAGCCTACGAGCAGTACTTC.

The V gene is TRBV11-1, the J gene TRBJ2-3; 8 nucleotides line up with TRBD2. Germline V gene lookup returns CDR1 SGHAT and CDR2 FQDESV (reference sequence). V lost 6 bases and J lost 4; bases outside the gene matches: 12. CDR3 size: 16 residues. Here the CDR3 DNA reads TGTGCCAGCAGGGCCCCGACGGGGGGGCCGCCAGATACGCAGTATTTT. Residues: CASRAPTGGPPDTQYF.

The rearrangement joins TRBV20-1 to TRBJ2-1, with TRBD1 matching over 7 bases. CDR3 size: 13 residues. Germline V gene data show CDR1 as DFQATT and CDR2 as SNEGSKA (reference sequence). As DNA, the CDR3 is TGCAGCGGGTACGAGACAGGGCTCAATGAGCAGTTCTTC. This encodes CSGYETGLNEQFF.

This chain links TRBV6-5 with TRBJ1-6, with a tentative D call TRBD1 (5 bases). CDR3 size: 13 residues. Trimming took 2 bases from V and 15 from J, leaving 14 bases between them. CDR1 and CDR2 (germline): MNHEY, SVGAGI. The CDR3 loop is CASSYGDGRFLHF. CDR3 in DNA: TGTGCCAGCAGTTACGGGGACGGCAGGTTCCTCCACTTT.

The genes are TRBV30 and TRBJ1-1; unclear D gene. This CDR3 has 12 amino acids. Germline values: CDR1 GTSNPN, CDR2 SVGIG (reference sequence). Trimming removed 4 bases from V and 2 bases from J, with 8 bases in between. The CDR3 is CAWIRFNTEAFF. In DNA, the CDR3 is TGTGCCTGGATCAGGTTCAACACTGAAGCTTTCTTT.

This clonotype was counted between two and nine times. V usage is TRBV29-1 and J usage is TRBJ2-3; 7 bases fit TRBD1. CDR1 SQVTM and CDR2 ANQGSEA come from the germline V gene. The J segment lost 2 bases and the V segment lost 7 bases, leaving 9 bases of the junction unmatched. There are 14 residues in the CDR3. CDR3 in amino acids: CSAMTGLPTDTQYF. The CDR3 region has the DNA TGCAGCGCCATGACAGGGCTACCCACAGATACGCAGTATTTT.

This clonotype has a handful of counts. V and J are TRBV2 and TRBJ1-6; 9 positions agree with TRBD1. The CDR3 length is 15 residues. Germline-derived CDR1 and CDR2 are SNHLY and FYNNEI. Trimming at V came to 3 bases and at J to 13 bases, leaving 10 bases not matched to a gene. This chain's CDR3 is CASSEGQGLSLPLHF. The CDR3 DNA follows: TGTGCCAGCAGTGAGGGACAGGGATTATCGCTTCCCCTCCACTTT.

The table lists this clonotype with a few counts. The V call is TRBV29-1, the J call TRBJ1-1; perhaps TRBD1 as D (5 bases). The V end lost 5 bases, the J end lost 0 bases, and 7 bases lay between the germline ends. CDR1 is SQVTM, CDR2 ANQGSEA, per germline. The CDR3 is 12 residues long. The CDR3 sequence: CSVMGVNTEAFF. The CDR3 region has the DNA TGCAGCGTTATGGGGGTGAACACTGAAGCTTTCTTT.

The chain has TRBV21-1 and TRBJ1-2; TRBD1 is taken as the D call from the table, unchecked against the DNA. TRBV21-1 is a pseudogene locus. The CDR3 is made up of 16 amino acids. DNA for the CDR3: TGTGCCAGCAGCAAAACCACGACAGGGGGCGACTATGGCTACACCTTC. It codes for CASSKTTTGGDYGYTF.

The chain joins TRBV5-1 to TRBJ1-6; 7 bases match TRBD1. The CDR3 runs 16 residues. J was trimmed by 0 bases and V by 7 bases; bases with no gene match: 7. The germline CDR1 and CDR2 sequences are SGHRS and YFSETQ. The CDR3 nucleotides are TGCGCCAGCGCGGGGCAGGGGGGCTCCTATAATTCACCCCTCCACTTT. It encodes CASAGQGGSYNSPLHF.

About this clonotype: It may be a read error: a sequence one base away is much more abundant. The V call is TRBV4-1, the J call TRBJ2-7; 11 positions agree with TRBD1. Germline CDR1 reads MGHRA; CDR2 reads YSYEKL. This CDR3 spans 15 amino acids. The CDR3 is CAGSRGTGGSYEQYF. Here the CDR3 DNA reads TGCGCCGGCAGCCGAGGGACAGGGGGCTCCTACGAGCAGTACTTC.

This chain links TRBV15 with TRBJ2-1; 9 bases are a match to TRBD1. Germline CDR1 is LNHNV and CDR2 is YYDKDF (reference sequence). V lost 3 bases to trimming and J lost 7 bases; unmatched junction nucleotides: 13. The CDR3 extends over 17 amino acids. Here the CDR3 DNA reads TGTGCCACCAGCAGGGCACAGGGGGCAACAATTGGGAATGAGCAGTTCTTC. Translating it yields CATSRAQGATIGNEQFF.

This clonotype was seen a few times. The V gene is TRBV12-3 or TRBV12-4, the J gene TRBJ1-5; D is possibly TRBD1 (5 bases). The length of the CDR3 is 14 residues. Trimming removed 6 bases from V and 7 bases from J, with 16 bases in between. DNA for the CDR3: TGTGCCAGCAGCCCTCCCTGGGGGTCCCAGCCCCAGCATTTT. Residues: CASSPPWGSQPQHF.

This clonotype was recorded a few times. The CDR3 DNA reads as TGTGCCAGCAGCTGGATTAGGGGGGGTTCTGATTCACCCCTCCACTTT. This codes for CASSWIRGGSDSPLHF. V gene TRBV7-9 combines with J gene TRBJ1-6; possible D gene TRBD1, 6 bases. Germline V gives CDR1 SEHNR, CDR2 FQNEAQ (reference sequence). The CDR3 spans 16 residues. The germline V and J ends were trimmed by 4 bases and 8 bases, with 18 bases remaining between them.

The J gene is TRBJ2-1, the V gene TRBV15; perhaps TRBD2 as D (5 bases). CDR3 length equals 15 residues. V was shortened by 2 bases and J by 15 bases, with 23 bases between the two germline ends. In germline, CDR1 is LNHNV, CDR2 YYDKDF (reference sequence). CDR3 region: CATSRLQRRNSVSFF. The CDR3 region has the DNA TGTGCCACCAGCAGACTGCAACGGAGGAACAGCGTTTCGTTCTTC.

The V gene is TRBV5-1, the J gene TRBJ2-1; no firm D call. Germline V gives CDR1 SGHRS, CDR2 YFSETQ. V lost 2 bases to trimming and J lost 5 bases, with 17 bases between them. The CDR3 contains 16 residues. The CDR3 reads CASSLPTLGTNNEQFF. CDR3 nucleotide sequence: TGCGCCAGCAGCTTACCGACTTTGGGAACAAACAATGAGCAGTTCTTC.

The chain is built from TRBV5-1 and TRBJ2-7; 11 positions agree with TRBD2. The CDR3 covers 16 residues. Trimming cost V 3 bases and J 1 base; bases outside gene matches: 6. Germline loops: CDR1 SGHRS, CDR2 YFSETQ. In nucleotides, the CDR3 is TGCGCCAGCAGCTCCGGACTAGCGGGCATGTCCTACGAGCAGTACTTC. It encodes CASSSGLAGMSYEQYF.